The 9 T cell receptor beta chains below all came from one sample that was sequenced in a study of blood T cell repertoires in COVID-19. Profiling relied on immunoSEQ multiplex PCR, and the TCRdb table lists in-frame clones only, not all of them. The table has 470,000 or so clones, roughly 89% seen once. Material: peripheral blood. These receptors were obtained from a woman in her twenties or thirties with acute or convalescent COVID-19.

This clone was seen a single time. This chain links TRBV5-1 with TRBJ2-1, with TRBD2 matching over 7 bases. Germline V gene sequence: CDR1 SGHRS, CDR2 YFSETQ. The CDR3 sequence is 15 residues long. The ends lost 3 bases at V and 3 bases at J; junction bases unmatched: 6. CDR3: CASSSGSGDYNEQFF. Here the CDR3 DNA reads TGCGCCAGCAGCTCGGGGAGCGGGGACTACAATGAGCAGTTCTTC. Full variable domain (rest looked up from reference TRBV5-1 and TRBJ2-1): KAGVTQTPRYLIKTRGQQVTLSCSPISGHRSVSWYQQTPGQGLQFLFEYFSETQRNKGNFPGRFSGRQFSNSRSEMNVSTLELGDSALYLCASSSGSGDYNEQFFGPGTRLTVL.

This clone was seen only once. The chain joins TRBV12-3 or TRBV12-4 to TRBJ2-7; 7 nucleotides match TRBD1. J was trimmed by 6 bases and V by 8 bases; bases with no gene match: 10. CDR3 size: 13 residues. This chain's CDR3 is CASASLGGGEQYF. CDR3 nucleotides: TGTGCCAGCGCCTCCCTAGGGGGCGGCGAGCAGTACTTC.

V usage is TRBV7-9 and J usage is TRBJ2-7; 8 bases map to TRBD2. The V gene end was trimmed by 1 base and the J gene end by 2 bases; junction bases not matched to a gene: 10. CDR3 size: 17 residues. Germline lookup yields CDR1 SEHNR and CDR2 FQNEAQ (reference sequence). The CDR3 region has the DNA TGTGCCAGCAGCTTAGGCGCGGGGGGCGCGGGGACCTACGAGCAGTACTTC. Amino acids: CASSLGAGGAGTYEQYF.

The chain links TRBV7-8 to TRBJ2-7; D is perhaps TRBD1 (6 bases). This CDR3 has 11 amino acids. Germline CDR1 reads SGHVS; CDR2 reads FQNEAQ. V lost 4 bases and J 8 bases, leaving 9 bases between the germline ends. The CDR3 coding sequence is TGTGCCAGCAGCTCTGACAGGAAGCAGTACTTC. Translating it yields CASSSDRKQYF. Using reference TRBV7-8 and TRBJ2-7 for the parts outside the CDR3, the full variable domain is GAGVSQSPRYKVAKRGQDVALRCDPISGHVSLFWYQQALGQGPEFLTYFQNEAQLDKSGLPSDRFFAERPEGSVSTLKIQRTQQEDSAVYLCASSSDRKQYFGPGTRLTVT.

V gene TRBV7-2 combines with J gene TRBJ2-1; 7 bases map to TRBD2. With 4 bases clipped from V and 4 bases from J, the junction kept 4 bases outside the gene matches. This CDR3 contains 14 residues. The V gene's germline CDR1 is SGHTA and CDR2 FQGNSA. The CDR3, as DNA: TGTGCCAGCAGCTCCGGACTAGTATACAATGAGCAGTTCTTC. Its protein product is CASSSGLVYNEQFF.

This chain uses TRBV7-9 with TRBJ2-1; 11 positions match TRBD2. The germline gives CDR1 SEHNR, CDR2 FQNEAQ (reference sequence). With 3 bases clipped from V and 7 bases from J, the junction kept 2 bases outside the gene matches. The CDR3 sequence is 14 residues long. The CDR3 region is CASSLTSGVNEQFF. CDR3 bases: TGTGCCAGCAGCTTGACTAGCGGGGTAAATGAGCAGTTCTTC.

This clone has a handful of counts. The chain employs TRBV12-3 or TRBV12-4 and TRBJ2-1, with 8 bases matching TRBD1. J lost 3 bases, V lost 8 bases, and 3 bases had no gene match. The CDR3 extends over 13 amino acids. The chain's CDR3 is CASQGAGYNEQFF. Here the CDR3 DNA reads TGTGCCAGCCAGGGGGCCGGCTACAATGAGCAGTTCTTC.

The chain links TRBV2 to TRBJ1-6; 8 positions match TRBD1. Trimming cost V 7 bases and J 0 bases; bases outside gene matches: 2. CDR3 size: 15 residues. Germline assignment: CDR1 SNHLY and CDR2 FYNNEI. The CDR3 sequence is CASNGQGSYNSPLHF. Here the CDR3 DNA reads TGTGCCAGCAACGGACAGGGCTCCTATAATTCACCCCTCCACTTT.

This chain uses TRBV24-1 with TRBJ2-2, with 12 bases aligning to TRBD1. The CDR3 runs 18 residues. Germline V gives CDR1 KGHDR, CDR2 SFDVKD. With 4 bases clipped from V and 1 base from J, the junction kept 6 bases outside the gene matches. The DNA of the CDR3 is TGTGCCACCAGTGACCGGGACAGGGGGCTAGGGAACACCGGGGAGCTGTTTTTT. It encodes CATSDRDRGLGNTGELFF.